These 3 T cell receptor beta chains came from one sample sequenced in a study of response to subunit inactivated influenza vaccine. Each CDR3 protein gets one entry after TCRdb re-called the RT-PCR reads with MiXCR. Among about 190,000 distinct CDR3 sequences, over 13% were seen once, and the ten largest hold under 30%. Sequencing used CD8+ T cells sorted from PBMCs, obtained around 5 days after vaccination. The source of these receptors is a man in his fifties who received an inactivated influenza vaccine.

The chain carries TRBV4-1 and TRBJ1-4, with a tentative D call TRBD1 (6 bases). CDR3 length: 15 amino acids. The V end was cut by 1 base, the J end by 7 bases, with 13 bases between. Germline V gene data show CDR1 as MGHRA and CDR2 as YSYEKL. CDR3 nucleotide sequence: TGCGCCAGCAGCCAAGGTCAGGGGCGGGGTGAAAAACTGTTTTTT. Encoded protein: CASSQGQGRGEKLFF.

The chain combines TRBV18 with TRBJ1-2; no definite D call. CDR3 length: 15 amino acids. CDR1 is KGHSH, CDR2 LQKENI, per germline. V lost 3 bases to trimming and J lost 3 bases, with 14 bases between them. CDR3 protein: CASSPESPGYYGYTF. The CDR3 DNA reads TGTGCCAGCTCACCCGAGTCGCCGGGATACTATGGCTACACCTTC.

V is TRBV25-1 and J is TRBJ2-2; a weak D match, TRBD1 (5 bases). In germline, CDR1 is MGHDK, CDR2 SYGVNS. CDR3 size: 16 residues. Deletions cut 3 bases from V and 1 base from J, with 12 bases between. The DNA for the CDR3 is TGTGCCAGCAGTGACATCAGGACACAGAACACCGGGGAGCTGTTTTTT. It specifies CASSDIRTQNTGELFF.